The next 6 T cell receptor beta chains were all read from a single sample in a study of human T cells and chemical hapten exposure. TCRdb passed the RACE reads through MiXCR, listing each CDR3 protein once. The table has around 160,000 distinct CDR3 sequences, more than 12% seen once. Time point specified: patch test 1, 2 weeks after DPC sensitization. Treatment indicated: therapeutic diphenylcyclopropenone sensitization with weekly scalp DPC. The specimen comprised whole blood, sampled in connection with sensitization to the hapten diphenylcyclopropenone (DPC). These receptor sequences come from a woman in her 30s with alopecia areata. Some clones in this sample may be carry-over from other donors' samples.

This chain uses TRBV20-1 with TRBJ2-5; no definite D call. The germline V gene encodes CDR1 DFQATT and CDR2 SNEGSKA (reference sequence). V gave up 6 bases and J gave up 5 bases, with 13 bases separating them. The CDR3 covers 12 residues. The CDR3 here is CSAVGVSETQYF. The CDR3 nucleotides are TGCAGTGCAGTTGGGGTTTCTGAGACCCAGTACTTC.

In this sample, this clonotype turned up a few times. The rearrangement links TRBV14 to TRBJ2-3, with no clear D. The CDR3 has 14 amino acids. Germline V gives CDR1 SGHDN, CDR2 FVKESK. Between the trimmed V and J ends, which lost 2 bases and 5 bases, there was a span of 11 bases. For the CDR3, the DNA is TGTGCCAGCAGCCAACTTACCCCGGGAGATACGCAGTATTTT. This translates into CASSQLTPGDTQYF.

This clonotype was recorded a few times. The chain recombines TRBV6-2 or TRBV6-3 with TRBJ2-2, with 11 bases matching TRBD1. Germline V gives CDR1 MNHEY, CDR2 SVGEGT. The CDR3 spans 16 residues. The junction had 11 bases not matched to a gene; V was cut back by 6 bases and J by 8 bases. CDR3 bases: TGTGCCAGCAGCGTCCCCGGGACAGGGGGACGTGGGGAGCTGTTTTTT. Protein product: CASSVPGTGGRGELFF.

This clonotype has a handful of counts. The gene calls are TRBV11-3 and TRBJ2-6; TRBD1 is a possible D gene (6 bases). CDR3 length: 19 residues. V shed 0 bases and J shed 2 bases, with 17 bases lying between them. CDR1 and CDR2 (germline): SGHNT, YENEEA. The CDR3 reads CASSLELGRGFPGANVLTF. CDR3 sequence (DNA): TGTGCCAGCAGCTTAGAACTGGGCAGGGGATTTCCTGGGGCCAACGTCCTGACTTTC.

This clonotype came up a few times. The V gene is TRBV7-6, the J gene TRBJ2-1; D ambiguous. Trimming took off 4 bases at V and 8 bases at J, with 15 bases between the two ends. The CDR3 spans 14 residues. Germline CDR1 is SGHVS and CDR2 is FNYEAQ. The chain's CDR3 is CASSSRGALDEQFF. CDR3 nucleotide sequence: TGTGCCAGCAGCTCCCGAGGTGCTTTGGATGAGCAGTTCTTC.

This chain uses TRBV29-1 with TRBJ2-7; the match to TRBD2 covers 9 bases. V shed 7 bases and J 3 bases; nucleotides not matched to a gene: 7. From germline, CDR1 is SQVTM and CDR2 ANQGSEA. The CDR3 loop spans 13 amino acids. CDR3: CSGGLALGYEQYF. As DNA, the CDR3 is TGCAGCGGCGGACTAGCGCTTGGCTACGAGCAGTACTTC.